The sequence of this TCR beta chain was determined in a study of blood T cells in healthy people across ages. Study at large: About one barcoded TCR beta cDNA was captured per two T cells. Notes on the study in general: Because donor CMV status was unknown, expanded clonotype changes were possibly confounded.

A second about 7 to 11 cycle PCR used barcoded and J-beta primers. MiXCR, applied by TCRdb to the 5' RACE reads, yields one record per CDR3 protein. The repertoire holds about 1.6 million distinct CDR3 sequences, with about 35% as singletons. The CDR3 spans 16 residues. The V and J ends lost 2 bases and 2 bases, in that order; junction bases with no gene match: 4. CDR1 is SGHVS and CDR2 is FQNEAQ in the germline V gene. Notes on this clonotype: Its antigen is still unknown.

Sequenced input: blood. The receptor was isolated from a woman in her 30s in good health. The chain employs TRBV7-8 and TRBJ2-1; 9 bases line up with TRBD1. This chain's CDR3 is CASSLYDRGAYNEQFF. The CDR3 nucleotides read TGTGCCAGCAGCTTATATGACAGGGGGGCCTACAATGAGCAGTTCTTC.